The clone carrying this T cell receptor (beta chain) was counted a single time. These data belong to a study of blood T cell repertoires in COVID-19. Study as a whole: T cells, B-cell-depleted T cells, or PBMCs provided the cDNA or gDNA that served as material.

Germline V gene data show CDR1 as SGHNT and CDR2 as YENEEA. V trimming: 2 bases; J trimming: 2 bases; junction bases outside the gene matches: 2. The CDR3 spans 14 residues. Only in-frame clones appear in the TCRdb table, and some are missing; sequencing was by immunoSEQ multiplex PCR. Among 200,000 to 250,000 clones, 80% to 90% were seen once, and the ten largest hold over 15%. This sequence originates from an elderly woman with active or convalescent COVID-19. The chain employs TRBV11-3 and TRBJ1-2; 7 positions agree with TRBD1. Source material: peripheral blood. The chain's CDR3 is CASSLTGVNYGYTF. In nucleotides, the CDR3 is TGTGCCAGCAGCTTAACAGGGGTCAACTATGGCTACACCTTC.